This TCR beta chain emerged from a study of beta chain features in type 1 diabetes. Study information: Cell yields, age and gender were similar between patients and healthy donors.

Sequencing targeted expressed TCRB transcripts, as all isolated RNA had been reverse transcribed. TCRdb's table, derived via immunoSEQ multiplex PCR, lists solely in-frame clones and lacks some. This table holds 200,000 to 250,000 clones, 9.6% found once. By way of CD45RO/CCR7/CD25/CD127/CD95/CD27, the CD4+ regulatory, stem cell-like memory, central memory and naive cells were sorted. CDR3 length: 16 residues. The V segment lost 4 bases and the J segment 6 bases; nucleotides outside the gene matches: 11. Germline CDR1 and CDR2: SGHKS and YYEKEE (reference sequence). As to this clone: Its antigen is unknown.

Study-wide results and caveats: Within the patient group, naive, central memory and Treg TCRB repertoires appeared more similar to each other than within healthy donors. The question of HLA type influencing TCRB rearrangement was one that remained unresolved here.

The receptor comes from a woman under 30 in good health. The sequencing sample was made of naive CD4+ T cells from blood. The rearrangement joins TRBV5-5 to TRBJ2-1; TRBD2 matches 9 bases. The CDR3 reads CASSPGSGRSINEQFF. The CDR3, as DNA: TGTGCCAGCAGCCCCGGGAGCGGGAGGTCTATCAATGAGCAGTTCTTC.